The present TCR beta chain was sequenced within a study of blood T cell repertoires in COVID-19. The overall study: PBMCs, B-cell-depleted T cells, or T cells provided the cDNA or gDNA that made up the material.

Germline values: CDR1 MDHEN, CDR2 SYDVKM. The V gene lost 3 bases and the J gene lost 1 base, with 3 bases spanning the gap. The CDR3 has 12 amino acids. Clones were sequenced by immunoSEQ multiplex PCR, and TCRdb holds only the in-frame ones, with some missing. The table lists over 120,000 clones, over 75% of them singletons. The rearrangement joins TRBV28 to TRBJ1-1, with D unclear. The sample was PBMCs or T cells enriched from blood (not recorded which). The TCR was taken from a woman between 50 and 59 years old who had recovered from COVID-19. The CDR3 coding sequence is TGTGCCAGCAGTTTCCAGAACACTGAAGCTTTCTTT. Residues: CASSFQNTEAFF.